This is a list of T cell receptor beta chains from one sample in a study of a mutant IDH1 vaccine in newly diagnosed glioma. The antigens of these receptors remain unknown. Sequencing used immunoSEQ multiplex PCR; TCRdb keeps in-frame clones, though not all of them. The profile shows some 49,000 clones, about 80% of them singletons. The sample here was PBMCs, taken from a glioma patient whose treatment included an IDH1 peptide vaccine. Every receptor here comes from a woman between 35 and 50 years old with glioma. Some clones in this sample may be carry-over from other donors' samples. Each CDR3 is given with its conserved first and last residue. D genes are given only for firm matches. Size is stated for part of the rows, as once, few or many counts, or as a class when the clone is expanded.

TRBV5-5	13	TRBJ1-2	-	-	TGTGCCAGCAGCCAAGACCTTAACTATGGCTACACCTTC	CASSQDLNYGYTF
TRBV5-4	14	TRBJ1-2	-	-	TGTGCCAGCAGCTTGATGTCTATGAACTATGGCTACACCTTC	CASSLMSMNYGYTF
TRBV9	10	TRBJ1-5	-	-	TGTGCCAGCAGAAGTCAGCCCCAGCATTTT	CASRSQPQHF
TRBV5-1	16	TRBJ2-7	TRBD1	-	TGCGCCAGCAGCCCGAGACCCCGGACAGGGCTCTACGAGCAGTACTTC	CASSPRPRTGLYEQYF
TRBV30	15	TRBJ1-4	-	once	TGTGCCTGGAGTCCTCTGGGGGATGGGGATGAAAAACTGTTTTTT	CAWSPLGDGDEKLFF
TRBV9	14	TRBJ1-6	-	-	TGTGCCAGCAGCGTAACAGACTATAATTCACCCCTCCACTTT	CASSVTDYNSPLHF
TRBV2	14	TRBJ2-5	-	-	TGTGCCAGCAGTGAGTGGGGTGATTTGAAGACCCAGTACTTC	CASSEWGDLKTQYF
TRBV18	15	TRBJ2-5	-	-	TGTGCCAGCTCACCACCGAGACAGTTAAAAGAGACCCAGTACTTC	CASSPPRQLKETQYF
TRBV6-5	14	TRBJ2-7	TRBD2	-	TGTGCCAGCAGTTCCGGGACTAGCGTCCCCGAGCAGTACTTC	CASSSGTSVPEQYF
TRBV6-6	14	TRBJ1-1	TRBD1	-	TGTGCCAGCAGCCCCTCGACAGGGGGCACTGAAGCTTTCTTT	CASSPSTGGTEAFF
TRBV4-3	16	TRBJ1-2	-	-	TGCGCCAGCAGCCAAGCGATCGACAGCTCCTATGTGGGCTACACCTTC	CASSQAIDSSYVGYTF
TRBV14	19	TRBJ2-1	TRBD2	-	TGTGCCAGCAGCCAAGATTGGCGTTTGCGGGGGGCCTCCTACAATGAGCAGTTCTTC	CASSQDWRLRGASYNEQFF
TRBV30	13	TRBJ2-3	-	-	TGTGCCTGCCTCGTTAAGGGGGCAGATACGCAGTATTTT	CACLVKGADTQYF
TRBV30	16	TRBJ1-2	-	-	TGTGCCTGGAGTGTAGGGATGGCGTACCTCAACTATGGCTACACCTTC	CAWSVGMAYLNYGYTF
TRBV7-9	12	TRBJ1-2	-	-	TGTGCCAGCAGCTTAGACGCCCGGTACTACACCTTC	CASSLDARYYTF
TRBV7-9	14	TRBJ2-5	-	-	TGTGCCAGCAGCTTAGTCAGGGACCAAGAGACCCAGTACTTC	CASSLVRDQETQYF
TRBV20-1	10	TRBJ2-3	-	-	TGCAGTGCTAGTCGGGATACGCAGTATTTT	CSASRDTQYF
TRBV27	14	TRBJ1-1	-	-	TGTGCCAGCACCTCAGGGCAGATGAACACTGAAGCTTTCTTT	CASTSGQMNTEAFF
TRBV5-1	19	TRBJ2-3	TRBD2	-	TGCGCCAGCAGCTTGGGGGGGACTAGCGGGCGTACTAGCACAGATACGCAGTATTTT	CASSLGGTSGRTSTDTQYF
TRBV4-2	16	TRBJ2-1	TRBD2	-	TGTGCCAGCAGCCAGAGTCGGGGGGGCATGGAGAATGAGCAGTTCTTC	CASSQSRGGMENEQFF
TRBV30	14	TRBJ1-4	-	-	TGTGCCTGGAGTCCGAGAGGGAAAGGTGAAAAACTGTTCTTT	CAWSPRGKGEKLFF
TRBV27	14	TRBJ2-5	-	-	TGTGCCAGCAGCCCCTGGTCGGGGAGGGAGACCCAGTACTTC	CASSPWSGRETQYF
TRBV5-4	15	TRBJ2-5	-	-	TGTGCCAGCAGGCCCCCCCAGGGAGCCCAAGAGACCCAGTACTTC	CASRPPQGAQETQYF
TRBV10-2	15	TRBJ2-2	-	-	TGCGCCAGCAGACACTCGGGACACAACACCGGGGAGCTGTTTTTT	CASRHSGHNTGELFF
TRBV18	15	TRBJ1-5	-	few	TGTGCCAGCTCACCAAGGAGCGCAGGGGACCAGCCCCAGCATTTT	CASSPRSAGDQPQHF
TRBV5-1	13	TRBJ1-2	TRBD1	-	TGCGCCAGCAGCTTCCGGGGGGACAGCGGCTACACCTTC	CASSFRGDSGYTF
TRBV7-6	14	TRBJ1-4	-	-	TGTGCCAGCAGCGTCAGCCAGGACAATCTAGAACTGTTTTTT	CASSVSQDNLELFF
TRBV6-1	14	TRBJ2-5	-	-	TGTGCCAGCAGTGACCCGGGCCCTCAAGAGACCCAGTACTTC	CASSDPGPQETQYF
TRBV9	10	TRBJ1-2	TRBD1	-	TGTGCCAGCGGACAGGATGGCTACACCTTC	CASGQDGYTF
TRBV6-5	15	TRBJ2-1	-	-	TGTGCCAGCAGTTACTCAGGACCGGGGAGTAATGAGCAGTTCTTC	CASSYSGPGSNEQFF
TRBV27	14	TRBJ2-3	-	-	TGTGCCAGCAGTCTTAACAGGGTCACAGATACGCAGTATTTT	CASSLNRVTDTQYF
TRBV9	12	TRBJ2-5	-	-	TGTGCCAGCAGTAAGGGGGGGGAGACCCAGTACTTC	CASSKGGETQYF
TRBV6-5	13	TRBJ1-6	-	-	TGTGCCAGCAGTCCCAGGAACCTTTTAGCCCTCCACTTT	CASSPRNLLALHF
TRBV2	12	TRBJ1-1	-	-	TGTGCCAGCCTAGGGGGGAACACTGAAGCTTTCTTT	CASLGGNTEAFF
TRBV6-5	14	TRBJ1-2	TRBD1	-	TGTGCCAGCAGCTATTTAACAGGGGTCGATGGCTACACCTTC	CASSYLTGVDGYTF
TRBV7-9	15	TRBJ2-3	TRBD2	once	TGTGCCAGCAGCCCTCCGGGACTAGATGCAGATACGCAGTATTTT	CASSPPGLDADTQYF
TRBV9	13	TRBJ1-1	-	-	TGTGCCAGCAGCGTTGGAGGGGACACTGAAGCTTTCTTT	CASSVGGDTEAFF
TRBV5-6	14	TRBJ1-1	-	-	TGTGCCAGCAGCGCCCGGACAGTCAGGCTACTGGCTTTCTTT	CASSARTVRLLAFF
TRBV9	12	TRBJ2-5	-	-	TGTGCCAGCAGCGCAGATGTAAAGACCCAGTACTTC	CASSADVKTQYF
TRBV7-2	14	TRBJ1-4	-	-	TGTGCCAGCAGACCCCAGTCCAGCGCCGAAAAACTGTTTTTT	CASRPQSSAEKLFF
TRBV7-2	15	TRBJ1-1	-	-	TGTGCCAGCAGCCCAACTACTTCTGTGAACACTGAAGCTTTCTTT	CASSPTTSVNTEAFF
TRBV4-1	14	TRBJ2-7	TRBD1	-	TGCGCCAGCAGCCAAGGGACAGGGAACTACGAGCAGTACTTC	CASSQGTGNYEQYF
TRBV7-2	15	TRBJ2-7	TRBD1	-	TGTGCCAGCAGCTTAAGGGGGCGTACCTCCTACGAGCAGTACTTC	CASSLRGRTSYEQYF
TRBV2	16	TRBJ2-1	TRBD2	-	TGTGCCAGCAGTCGCCTATCGGGGGGCTCCTACAATGAGCAGTTCTTC	CASSRLSGGSYNEQFF
TRBV27	14	TRBJ1-4	-	-	TGTGCCAGCAGTTTAGGGGGCAAGGATGAAAAACTGTTTTTT	CASSLGGKDEKLFF